These 21 T cell receptor beta chains were sequenced from one sample in a study of STAT5B mutations in CD4+ large granular lymphocyte leukemia. The table came from immunoSEQ multiplex PCR; TCRdb's copy has only in-frame clones and leaves some out. Among tens of thousands of clones, roughly two thirds were seen once, and the ten largest hold around 1.9%. Material: CD4+ T cells from blood buffy coats. These receptors came from a human donor in good health.

The J gene is TRBJ1-6, the V gene TRBV6-5; tentatively, D is TRBD1 (5 bases). The germline V and J ends were trimmed by 2 bases and 10 bases, with 15 bases remaining between them. The CDR3 runs 15 residues. The V gene's germline CDR1 is MNHEY and CDR2 SVGAGI. The DNA for the CDR3 is TGTGCCAGCAGTTACCTGAGGGGAGGAGGATCACCCCTCCACTTT. It translates to CASSYLRGGGSPLHF.

The chain uses TRBV9 and TRBJ2-2, with 10 bases aligning to TRBD2. The CDR3 runs 16 residues. V lost 3 bases and J lost 6; bases outside the gene matches: 8. The germline CDR1 and CDR2 sequences are SGDLS and YYNGEE. CDR3 region: CASSERSSGGPGELFF. The DNA of the CDR3 is TGTGCCAGCAGCGAACGGTCTAGCGGGGGTCCCGGGGAGCTGTTTTTT.

This clone was picked up a small number of times. The J gene is TRBJ2-7, the V gene TRBV4-2, with a tentative D call TRBD2 (6 bases). Trimming took off 3 bases at V and 1 base at J, with 13 bases between the two ends. CDR3 size: 15 residues. Germline V CDR1 and CDR2: LGHNA, YNFKEQ. CDR3: CASSQDGGSSYEQYF. Written as DNA, the CDR3 is TGTGCCAGCAGCCAGGACGGGGGTTCTTCCTACGAGCAGTACTTC.

CDR3: CASSPGNSPEQYF. The CDR3 DNA sequence: TGTGCCAGCAGCCCTGGGAATTCCCCCGAGCAGTACTTC. The chain employs TRBV7-9 and TRBJ2-7; unclear D gene. Deletions cut 5 bases from V and 6 bases from J, with 14 bases between. CDR1 is SEHNR, CDR2 FQNEAQ, per germline (reference sequence). CDR3 size: 13 residues.

CDR3 sequence reads: CASSHLGQGNNQPQHF. The DNA of the CDR3 is TGTGCCAGCAGCCACCTTGGACAGGGCAACAATCAGCCCCAGCATTTT. The V gene is TRBV5-6, the J gene TRBJ1-5; 8 bases match TRBD1. Germline CDR1 reads SGHDT; CDR2 reads YYEEEE. V dropped 4 bases and J dropped 3; count of bases not matched to a gene: 9. The CDR3 spans 16 residues.

The CDR3 region has the DNA TGTGCCAGCAGCTCAATGGCTTCTAGCTCCTACGAGCAGTACTTC. Protein product: CASSSMASSSYEQYF. V gene TRBV7-9 combines with J gene TRBJ2-7, with no clear D. CDR3 size: 15 residues. The germline V and J ends were trimmed by 4 bases and 0 bases, with 13 bases remaining between them. CDR1 is SEHNR and CDR2 is FQNEAQ in the germline V gene (reference sequence).

The chain has TRBV23-1 and TRBJ1-3, with D possibly matching TRBD1 (5 bases). TRBV23-1 is treated as an ORF (open reading frame) with a function not yet certain. The CDR3 covers 17 residues. V was clipped by 0 bases and J by 8 bases, with 20 bases between them. The CDR3 region is CASSQSRGLRARDTIYF. The CDR3 nucleotides read TGCGCCAGCAGTCAATCGCGGGGGTTGAGGGCCCGGGACACCATATATTTT.

V and J are TRBV7-2 and TRBJ2-7; D is unresolved. Germline-derived CDR1 and CDR2 are SGHTA and FQGNSA. V was clipped by 2 bases and J by 2 bases, with 10 bases between them. The length of the CDR3 is 14 residues. The CDR3 spells CASSLSPNTYEQYF. CDR3 nucleotide sequence: TGTGCCAGCAGCTTATCGCCGAATACCTACGAGCAGTACTTC.

This clone appeared a few times. The chain carries TRBV5-1 and TRBJ1-1; the D is unclear. The germline V and J ends were trimmed by 0 bases and 0 bases, with 6 bases remaining between them. There are 14 residues in the CDR3. Germline V lookup: CDR1 SGHRS, CDR2 YFSETQ. The CDR3, as DNA: TGCGCCAGCAGCTTGGACAGCCTGAACACTGAAGCTTTCTTT. Its translation is CASSLDSLNTEAFF.

The V gene is TRBV2, the J gene TRBJ1-5; 7 nucleotides agree with TRBD1. Germline V gene sequence: CDR1 SNHLY, CDR2 FYNNEI. With 6 bases clipped from V and 2 bases from J, the junction kept 7 bases outside the gene matches. This CDR3 is built from 15 residues. The CDR3 is CASRVDRAGNQPQHF. In DNA form, the CDR3 reads TGTGCCAGCAGAGTTGACAGGGCAGGCAATCAGCCCCAGCATTTT. The complete variable domain, with remaining parts taken from reference TRBV2 and TRBJ1-5, reads EPEVTQTPSHQVTQMGQEVILRCVPISNHLYFYWYRQILGQKVEFLVSFYNNEISEKSEIFDDQFSVERPDGSNFTLKIRSTKLEDSAMYFCASRVDRAGNQPQHFGDGTRLSIL.

V gene TRBV4-1 combines with J gene TRBJ2-2; possibly TRBD1 or TRBD2 for D (5 bases each). From germline, CDR1 is MGHRA and CDR2 YSYEKL. V was clipped by 8 bases and J by 6 bases, with 10 bases between them. CDR3 length: 12 residues. The CDR3 DNA sequence: TGCGCCAGCGGGACGCCTTCCGGGGAGCTGTTTTTT. Its protein is CASGTPSGELFF.

This chain links TRBV2 with TRBJ2-7, with a tentative D call TRBD1 (5 bases). The CDR3 totals 15 residues. Germline V CDR1 and CDR2: SNHLY, FYNNEI. The V gene lost 0 bases and the J gene lost 3 bases, with 12 bases spanning the gap. DNA of the CDR3: TGTGCCAGCAGTGAAGCGCACCCGACAGTCTACGAGCAGTACTTC. Translated, it gives CASSEAHPTVYEQYF. The complete variable domain, with remaining parts taken from reference TRBV2 and TRBJ2-7, reads EPEVTQTPSHQVTQMGQEVILRCVPISNHLYFYWYRQILGQKVEFLVSFYNNEISEKSEIFDDQFSVERPDGSNFTLKIRSTKLEDSAMYFCASSEAHPTVYEQYFGPGTRLTVT.

The chain employs TRBV29-1 and TRBJ2-5, with D unclear. Germline CDR1 and CDR2: SQVTM and ANQGSEA. This CDR3 has 14 amino acids. The germline V and J ends were trimmed by 1 base and 0 bases, with 9 bases remaining between them. The CDR3 is CSVEGGNDQETQYF. The CDR3, as DNA: TGCAGCGTTGAAGGGGGTAATGACCAAGAGACCCAGTACTTC.

This clone has only a few counts. The chain uses TRBV7-9 and TRBJ2-2, with D perhaps TRBD1 or TRBD2 (5 bases each). The CDR3 totals 14 residues. Trimming left V 4 bases short and J 5 bases short, with 11 bases between. Germline V lookup: CDR1 SEHNR, CDR2 FQNEAQ (reference sequence). The CDR3, as DNA: TGTGCCAGCAGCTCCGGGGCCGGTACCGGGGAGCTGTTTTTT. This encodes CASSSGAGTGELFF.

This sequence joins TRBV11-3 and TRBJ2-5; D unresolved. From germline, CDR1 is SGHNT and CDR2 YENEEA. The V end lost 8 bases, the J end lost 1 base, and 8 bases lay between the germline ends. The CDR3 runs to 12 residues. CDR3 region: CASGVGQETQYF. CDR3 DNA: TGTGCCAGCGGGGTGGGCCAAGAGACCCAGTACTTC.

The rearrangement uses TRBV7-9 and TRBJ1-2; 7 bases align to TRBD1. Germline lookup yields CDR1 SEHNR and CDR2 FQNEAQ (reference sequence). V dropped 11 bases and J dropped 5; count of bases not matched to a gene: 17. The CDR3 loop spans 15 amino acids. CDR3 sequence: CAGRTGAGTDYGYTF. The CDR3 DNA reads TGTGCCGGTAGGACGGGCGCGGGGACAGATTATGGCTACACCTTC.

This clone was observed a handful of times. V and J are TRBV11-2 and TRBJ1-1; D gene ambiguous. Trimming pared 1 base from V and 1 base from J, leaving 4 bases between. The CDR3 is 13 amino acids. The germline V gene encodes CDR1 SGHAT and CDR2 FQNNGV. This chain's CDR3 is CASSLVRNTEAFF. CDR3 DNA sequence: TGTGCCAGCAGCTTAGTTCGGAACACTGAAGCTTTCTTT.

This chain joins TRBV2 and TRBJ1-1; D possibly corresponds to TRBD1 (6 bases). Trimming took off 7 bases at V and 0 bases at J, with 12 bases between the two ends. CDR3 length equals 14 residues. Germline V gives CDR1 SNHLY, CDR2 FYNNEI. CDR3 protein: CASTGQLMNTEAFF. The CDR3 nucleotides read TGTGCCAGCACCGGACAGCTCATGAACACTGAAGCTTTCTTT.

J is TRBJ1-5 and V is TRBV6-5, with D unclear. The CDR3 runs to 11 residues. The V gene's germline CDR1 is MNHEY and CDR2 SVGAGI. The V gene lost 6 bases and the J gene lost 9 bases, with 9 bases spanning the gap. CDR3 protein: CASSPGAPQHF. CDR3 bases: TGTGCCAGCAGCCCGGGTGCGCCCCAGCATTTT.

V usage is TRBV29-1 and J usage is TRBJ2-2, with TRBD1 matching over 8 bases. V trimming: 5 bases; J trimming: 6 bases; junction bases outside the gene matches: 11. Germline V gene sequence: CDR1 SQVTM, CDR2 ANQGSEA. CDR3 length equals 15 residues. For the CDR3, the DNA is TGCAGCGTTTCTGATCGGACAGGGAATGCCGGGGAGCTGTTTTTT. Amino acid sequence: CSVSDRTGNAGELFF.

Only one count was recorded for this clone. The J gene is TRBJ1-6, the V gene TRBV19, with TRBD1 matching over 9 bases. The germline CDR1 and CDR2 sequences are LNHDA and SQIVND (reference sequence). The CDR3 totals 14 residues. The ends lost 8 bases at V and 10 bases at J; junction bases unmatched: 9. The CDR3 DNA reads TGTGCCAGTGCTAGGACAGGGGCGGAATCACCCCTCCACTTT. Translated: CASARTGAESPLHF.